The present T cell receptor beta chain was sequenced within a study of early T cells in non-severe SARS-CoV-2 infection. The wider study: Whole-blood bulk RNA, unsorted, was sequenced, and chains were unpaired.

This clonotype was detected a few times. V lost 5 bases and J lost 6; bases outside the gene matches: 5. The germline V gene has CDR1 DFQATT and CDR2 SNEGSKA (reference sequence). The CDR3 contains 13 residues. Researchers attached unique molecular identifiers to individual cDNA molecules. TCRdb re-derived calls from the 5' RACE reads in MiXCR, one entry per CDR3 protein. This sample has about 59,000 distinct CDR3 sequences, with about 12% found just once. The rearrangement uses TRBV20-1 and TRBJ2-7, with 12 bases lining up with TRBD2. Sequencing was done on a sample of whole blood. The clonotype was recovered from an adult who was a healthcare worker with PCR-confirmed SARS-CoV-2 infection or an uninfected control (not recorded which). CDR3 sequence (DNA): TGCAGTGCTTCGACTAGCGGGAGAGTCGAGCAGTACTTC. Residues: CSASTSGRVEQYF.